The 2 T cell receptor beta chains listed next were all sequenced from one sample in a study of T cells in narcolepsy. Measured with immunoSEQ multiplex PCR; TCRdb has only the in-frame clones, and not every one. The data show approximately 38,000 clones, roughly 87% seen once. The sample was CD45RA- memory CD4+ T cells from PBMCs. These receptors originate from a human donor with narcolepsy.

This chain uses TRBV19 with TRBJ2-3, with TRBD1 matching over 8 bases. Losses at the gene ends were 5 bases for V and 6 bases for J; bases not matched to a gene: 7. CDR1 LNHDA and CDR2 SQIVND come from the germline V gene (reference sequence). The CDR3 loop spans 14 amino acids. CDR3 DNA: TGTGCCAGTAGTCCCCAGGGGGCTTGGGATACGCAGTATTTT. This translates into CASSPQGAWDTQYF.

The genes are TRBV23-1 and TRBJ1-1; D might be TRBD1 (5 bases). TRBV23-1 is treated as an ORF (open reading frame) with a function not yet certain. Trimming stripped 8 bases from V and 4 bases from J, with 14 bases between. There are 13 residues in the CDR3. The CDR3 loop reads CASSRWGSTEAFF. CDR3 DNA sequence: TGCGCCAGCTCTCGTTGGGGGAGCACTGAAGCTTTCTTT.